This record covers a single TCR beta chain. Its antigen remains undetermined. Base qualities are not at hand, and no much larger clone is one base apart. The cohort was made up of about 610 healthy bone marrow donors. At the time of sampling, all cohort members were nominally healthy, though unrecorded immune exposures were likely present. The donor was CMV seropositive and was included in the group of 300 or so seropositive cohort members. A peripheral blood sample was provided by each donor, and peripheral blood mononuclear cells were used for TCR beta sequencing. Genomic DNA extraction from the blood cell samples was performed with the Qiagen DNeasy Blood Extraction Kit. These data belong to a study of cytomegalovirus exposure and HLA in healthy donors (dated by TCRdb to between 2016 and 2019). About the study as a whole: An earlier analysis of about 560 of the donors reported about 300 Gb of sequence data and 95 million to 120 million unique TCR beta sequences obtained from around 180 million T cells. About 280 gigabases of sequencing data and 91 million or so unique TCR sequences made up an early release that covered approximately 620 HLA-typed donors. Of the 300 to 400 genotyped donors, roughly 80% fell in the genetic ancestry cluster associated with self-reported Caucasian donors. The study aimed to test whether cataloging public T cell receptors could reveal signatures of past pathogen exposure. Using immunosequencing, the study profiled T cell repertoires from 666 subjects and related those repertoires to cytomegalovirus serostatus. A separate validation cohort of some 130 different subjects was used in addition to the approximately 670-subject first cohort. The study combined high-throughput TCR immunosequencing, statistical association of individual TCRs with disease status, and machine learning to predict cytomegalovirus infection status. To study patterns of TCR occurrence, a later analysis re-analyzed previously published TCR beta repertoires from 666 donors and added high-resolution HLA genotyping. Rather than using new phenotypic data, the later analysis identified candidate immune exposures from TCR beta sequences and from how often those sequences occurred across donors. An earlier analysis of around 540 of the donors applied high-throughput TCR beta sequencing to assess whether each TCR beta V gene segment acted as functional or pseudogenic. Donor age, sex, ethnicity and CMV serostatus were compiled together with the repertoire data. A later genetic analysis used genome-wide SNP genotypes for 398 of the 666 donors, treating that subset as a discovery cohort. Every discovery cohort repertoire had been produced on one sequencing platform. Class I and class II HLA loci were covered by the typing at four-digit resolution. Typing coverage varied by locus: about 620-630 donors for A, B, C, DRB1 and DQB1; approximately 500 for DQA1; around 610 for DPA1; 450 to 480 for DPB1. A few DR-DQ haplotypes were treated as single units for association and clustering because of strong linkage in the cohort. On average, 235,054 unique TCR beta nucleotide sequences were sequenced per donor among a few hundred genotyped donors of the cohort, with roughly a sixth of those sequences being non-productive. General findings and caveats noted by the study authors: In vitro tests confirmed that a few of the cytomegalovirus-associated TCR beta chains recognize cytomegalovirus antigens. Strong co-occurrence of HLA alleles, especially DR and DQ, made assigning TCR associations to individual alleles difficult. Because the 87-base-pair reads could not distinguish some IMGT-functional V segments, including TRBV6-2 and TRBV6-3, those segments were excluded. An association between a missense DCLRE1C variant and V-gene and J-gene trimming of TCR beta chains was found in a later genetic analysis and replicated in an independent cohort. According to a later analysis, parvovirus B19, influenza, CMV and Epstein-Barr virus appeared linked to several top co-occurrence clusters. HLA typing was unavailable for some donors at each locus, so association tests used only the typed subset. In the study, 150 to 200 TCR beta chains were listed as associated with cytomegalovirus. In a later analysis, HLA-associated TCR beta chains showed more clonal expansion and lower generation probabilities than non-associated chains that were equally common. A further reported finding was that TCR beta sequences accurately predicted the HLA-A and HLA-B alleles for most subjects in the first cohort. An earlier analysis of 587 of the donors showed that most TCR beta V segments appeared in productive rearrangements either about 90% or about 30% of the time, which broadly matched IMGT annotations. The presence/absence analyses assumed that sequencing depth was roughly uniform across donors, and that assumption may not be true. The only immune exposure information available for the cohort was CMV serostatus. Specific HLA alleles were associated with 15,000 to 20,000 TCR beta sequences at a false discovery rate of 0.05 in a later analysis. In a later analysis, most CMV-associated TCR beta chains were found to appear HLA-restricted, with HLA associations seemingly driven largely by CMV exposure. In a later genetic analysis, fewer N-insertions in productive TCRs were reported among donors in an Asian-associated ancestry cluster than the roughly 670-donor mean. Across donors, most TCR sequences were observed very rarely, whereas some public TCRs were present in many individuals. The classifier was reported to diagnose cytomegalovirus status with high specificity and sensitivity in both the original and validation cohorts. A group of highly shared sequence variants was considered likely to be a technical artifact of the sequencing pipeline. In a later analysis, TCR association rates were found to vary across HLA loci, with the most associated TCRs seen for DRB1 alleles and the fewest for HLA-C alleles. Linkage disequilibrium might explain the correlated functional status among segregating V segments, but an unknown experimental factor could not be ruled out. The cohort was sequenced for TCR beta chains only, and without alpha or paired-chain data the features that could be detected were limited. Because counts were too low, roughly 17 rarely observed V segments, including chromosome 9 orphons, were left out of the earlier analysis of approximately 500 of the donors. It was suggested by the authors that the approach could potentially be generalized to other disease states and immunological phenotypes.

Receptor amplification or capture employed the immunoSEQ multiplex PCR assay. For the multiplex PCR, a mixture combining 60 forward primers for TCR Vbeta segments and 13 reverse primers for TCR Jbeta segments was used. Amplification of the CDR3 region of rearranged TCR beta genes was performed with a multiplex PCR assay on genomic DNA. The Illumina HiSeq System was used to sequence the amplified TCR beta libraries as 87-base-pair reads. The authors' analysis ran thus. In a later analysis, tens of millions of unique TCR beta chains were counted across the 666 repertoires, and roughly 10 million of these chains were shared by at least two donors. To remove PCR and sequencing errors, raw reads were error-corrected and collapsed into unique sequences using a nearest-neighbor algorithm that merged closely related sequences. CDR3 sequences were aligned to IMGT reference sequences to assign V, D and J gene segments. Each retained sequence needed at least a six-nucleotide match to both a V gene segment and a J gene segment. A rearrangement was called productive if the CDR3 had no stop codons and remained in frame with V and J, and every other rearrangement was called non-productive. Following IMGT convention, CDR3 was defined as the stretch from the second conserved V-encoded cysteine to the conserved J-encoded phenylalanine. Sequences without an unambiguous match to a single V gene segment were excluded from the earlier analysis of 450 to 650 of the donors. In an earlier analysis of roughly 600 of the donors, a V segment was called functional when productive rearrangements were above 56.7%, and segregating when the standard deviation between donors exceeded 5%. A statistical classification framework was built to diagnose cytomegalovirus status from the catalog of TCR beta chain sequences. A later analysis assigned V and J genes by comparing TCR nucleotide sequences with IMGT/GENE-DB human TR gene sequences. Using the TCRdist pipeline, a later analysis assigned CDR3 sequences along with most-parsimonious VDJ recombination scenarios. In a later analysis, every TCR beta chain was defined by the combination of its CDR3 amino acid sequence and its V-gene family, and reads without a unique V-gene family were dropped. As a way to deal with suspected cross-contamination and a sequencing artifact, a later analysis dropped roughly 620 nucleotide sequences that were highly shared and had low generation probability. For each public chain, a later analysis derived a clonal expansion index from normalized ranks of inferred template counts within each repertoire. In a later analysis, generation probabilities were computed using a VDJ recombination model fitted to out-of-frame rearrangements, and the results were checked against IGoR. In a later analysis, TCR-TCR, TCR-HLA and TCR-CMV co-occurrence was scored with hypergeometric tests, and a repertoire-size bias correction was applied to TCR pairs. To estimate false discovery rates, a later analysis permuted the HLA or CMV assignments 20 times. A later analysis grouped co-occurring TCRs with DBSCAN, adding TCRdist sequence similarity when clustering within HLA-allele-positive subsets. Repertoires with fewer than 30,000 or more than 120,000 public chains were left out of co-occurrence clustering, as were five repertoires with anomalous nucleotide sharing. Drawn from immuneACCESS, this table holds only the in-frame rearrangements with V and J called that TCRdb kept. Clones are partly lost; checked studies trace under half to an unresolved V gene and leave the rest unexplained. V and J calls and clone size are copied from that table; D and trimming were computed from the DNA. This sample is represented by over 100,000 clones; about 80% of them were singletons. Of the sample, roughly 8% is held by the ten largest clones.

The CDR3 sequence holds 17 residues, the cysteine and phenylalanine included. The only DNA kept is the CDR3, 51 bases in frame from the first base. V is trimmed back by 4 bases and J by 4 bases, and the junction contains 12 bases that no gene match accounts for. CDR1 and CDR2 (SGHTA, FQGTGA) derive from the germline V gene. In this chain, TRBV7-3 is recombined with TRBJ2-3; TRBD1 fits 9 bases in the junction. This TCR was recovered from a woman in her 50s in good health and CMV-seropositive. The sample comprised PBMCs. The sequence in DNA is TGTGCCAGCAGCTATGGGGGGACAGGGAAAGGGGCAGATACGCAGTATTTT. This encodes CASSYGGTGKGADTQYF.